These 32 T cell receptor beta chains were sequenced from one sample in a study of cytomegalovirus exposure and HLA in healthy donors. The PCR had 60 Vbeta and 13 Jbeta primers. Measured with immunoSEQ multiplex PCR; TCRdb has only the in-frame clones, and not every one. This repertoire includes 160,000 or so clones. Sequenced input: PBMCs. The receptors shown here come from a man aged 25-45 years in good health and CMV-seronegative.

V usage is TRBV15 and J usage is TRBJ2-1, with 7 bases lining up with TRBD2. Germline values: CDR1 LNHNV, CDR2 YYDKDF (reference sequence). V shed 6 bases and J 8 bases; nucleotides not matched to a gene: 16. The CDR3 has 16 residues. CDR3 coding DNA: TGTGCCACCAGAAAAGAAGGGAGGGCCGGTTCGGATGAGCAGTTCTTC. Protein: CATRKEGRAGSDEQFF.

In nucleotides, the CDR3 is TGCAGCGTTGATTACGTCGGACAACAGCATTTT. As protein: CSVDYVGQQHF. The rearrangement joins TRBV29-1 to TRBJ1-5; tentatively, D is TRBD1 (5 bases). This CDR3 is 11 amino acids long. CDR1 and CDR2 from the germline V gene are SQVTM and ANQGSEA. Trimming left V 3 bases short and J 13 bases short, with 13 bases between.

The chain combines TRBV2 with TRBJ2-1; 7 bases align to TRBD2. CDR3 length: 13 amino acids. Germline V gene sequence: CDR1 SNHLY, CDR2 FYNNEI. Trimming removed 7 bases from V and 2 bases from J; junction bases left unmatched: 2. CDR3 nucleotides: TGTGCCAGCACTAGCGGAACCTACAATGAGCAGTTCTTC. It encodes CASTSGTYNEQFF.

CDR3 DNA sequence: TGCGCCAGCAGCCACGCTGCAGGACTAGCGGTGAACGAGCAGTACTTC. It yields the protein CASSHAAGLAVNEQYF. The rearrangement links TRBV4-1 to TRBJ2-7; TRBD2 matches at 10 bases. V lost 3 bases, J lost 5 bases, and 10 bases stayed unmatched. Germline values: CDR1 MGHRA, CDR2 YSYEKL. This CDR3 has 16 amino acids.

The chain joins TRBV4-1 to TRBJ1-1; TRBD1 matches at 9 bases. CDR1 and CDR2 from the germline V gene are MGHRA and YSYEKL. The ends lost 5 bases at V and 4 bases at J; junction bases unmatched: 8. CDR3 length: 15 amino acids. The CDR3 spells CASSNHRGRGTEAFF. The CDR3 bases are TGCGCCAGCAGCAACCACAGGGGGCGGGGCACTGAAGCTTTCTTT.

The rearrangement joins TRBV29-1 to TRBJ1-2; tentatively, D is TRBD1 (6 bases). Looked up from germline, CDR1 is SQVTM and CDR2 is ANQGSEA. The CDR3 loop spans 16 amino acids. The V end was cut by 3 bases, the J end by 5 bases, with 22 bases between. The DNA for the CDR3 is TGCAGCGTTGACTATCACTCGACAGGTTCACCTTATGGCTACACCTTC. Amino acid sequence: CSVDYHSTGSPYGYTF.

The rearrangement links TRBV7-6 to TRBJ2-5; D call uncertain. The end of the DNA aligns better with TRBJ2-7, so the J call may be wrong. CDR1 is SGHVS and CDR2 is FNYEAQ in the germline V gene. The CDR3 sequence is 12 residues long. Here the CDR3 DNA reads TGTGCCAGCAGCGAGAACTCCTACGAGCAGTACTTC. It yields the protein CASSENSYEQYF.

The chain couples TRBV6-1 to TRBJ2-7, with D possibly TRBD2 on 6 matching bases. Trimming cost V 1 base and J 2 bases, with 12 bases left between them. Germline V gene sequence: CDR1 MNHNS, CDR2 SASEGT. The CDR3 has 15 amino acids. The DNA of the CDR3 is TGTGCCAGCAGTGAAGGACTAGGTGAGGCCTACGAGCAGTACTTC. This encodes CASSEGLGEAYEQYF.

The chain recombines TRBV7-7 with TRBJ2-3; 8 positions agree with TRBD2. Per germline, CDR1 SSHAT and CDR2 FNYEAQ (reference sequence). J lost 6 bases, V lost 5 bases, and 7 bases had no gene match. This CDR3 is 14 amino acids long. The CDR3 DNA sequence: TGTGCCAGCAGCCCCGGACTAGCTTTGGATACGCAGTATTTT. This encodes CASSPGLALDTQYF.

V is TRBV6-5 and J is TRBJ1-3, with TRBD1 as a possible D gene (5 bases). Trimming removed 7 bases at V and 0 bases at J, with 10 bases between. CDR1 MNHEY and CDR2 SVGAGI come from the germline V gene. The CDR3 is made up of 14 amino acids. The CDR3 nucleotides read TGTGCCAGCACTCTGGGGGGCTCTGGAAACACCATATATTTT. Translating it yields CASTLGGSGNTIYF.

The genes are TRBV18 and TRBJ2-7; 11 bases are a match to TRBD2. There are 15 residues in the CDR3. V lost 2 bases to trimming and J lost 7 bases; unmatched junction nucleotides: 7. Germline V CDR1 and CDR2: KGHSH, LQKENI. CDR3 coding DNA: TGTGCCAGCTCACCATATAGCGGGAGGGCCGGGGAGCAGTACTTC. This gives the protein CASSPYSGRAGEQYF.

This chain connects TRBV5-1 to TRBJ1-3, with TRBD1 matching 10 bases. CDR3 size: 19 residues. Per the germline V gene, CDR1 is SGHRS and CDR2 is YFSETQ. J gave up 1 base and V 4 bases, and 14 bases lay outside the gene matches. CDR3: CASSELPGTGAQSGNTIYF. The CDR3 region has the DNA TGCGCCAGCAGCGAGCTTCCCGGGACAGGGGCCCAATCTGGAAACACCATATATTTT.

The rearrangement uses TRBV2 and TRBJ2-3; a weak D match, TRBD1 (5 bases). This CDR3 spans 11 amino acids. Deletions cut 7 bases from V and 3 bases from J, with 5 bases between. In germline, CDR1 is SNHLY, CDR2 FYNNEI. CDR3 loop: CASKGTDTQYF. DNA of the CDR3: TGTGCCAGCAAGGGGACAGATACGCAGTATTTT.

The J gene is TRBJ2-1, the V gene TRBV7-2; D perhaps matches TRBD2 (5 bases). The CDR3 spans 13 residues. The germline CDR1 and CDR2 sequences are SGHTA and FQGNSA. Trimming removed 1 base at V and 10 bases at J, with 11 bases between. In DNA form, the CDR3 reads TGTGCCAGCAGCTTAGGGCCACTAGACGAGCAGTTCTTC. Translated, it gives CASSLGPLDEQFF. Full variable domain (rest looked up from reference TRBV7-2 and TRBJ2-1): GAGVSQSPSNKVTEKGKDVELRCDPISGHTALYWYRQSLGQGLEFLIYFQGNSAPDKSGLPSDRFSAERTGGSVSTLTIQRTQQEDSAVYLCASSLGPLDEQFFGPGTRLTVL.

The rearrangement joins TRBV28 to TRBJ2-1; 8 bases line up with TRBD2. The J segment lost 8 bases and the V segment lost 8 bases, leaving 17 bases of the junction unmatched. This CDR3 comprises 16 residues. Germline CDR1 reads MDHEN; CDR2 reads SYDVKM. The CDR3 region has the DNA TGTGCCAGCTACGTATCTCTAGCGGGCCGGGGGGATGAGCAGTTCTTC. Translating it yields CASYVSLAGRGDEQFF. Full variable domain (missing parts from reference TRBV28 and TRBJ2-1): DVKVTQSSRYLVKRTGEKVFLECVQDMDHENMFWYRQDPGLGLRLIYFSYDVKMKEKGDIPEGYSVSREKKERFSLILESASTNQTSMYLCASYVSLAGRGDEQFFGPGTRLTVL.

CDR3 in amino acids: CASSRDRVIYGYTF. The CDR3 bases are TGTGCCAGCAGTCGGGACAGGGTAATCTATGGCTACACCTTC. The rearrangement links TRBV6-5 to TRBJ1-2; TRBD1 aligns across 9 bases. CDR3 length: 14 residues. With 5 bases clipped from V and 4 bases from J, the junction kept 5 bases outside the gene matches. Germline V gene lookup returns CDR1 MNHEY and CDR2 SVGAGI.

This sequence joins TRBV5-6 and TRBJ2-7; TRBD1 matches at 11 bases. V shed 4 bases, J shed 0 bases, and the junction held 6 bases outside the gene matches. The CDR3 spans 16 residues. Germline CDR1 and CDR2: SGHDT and YYEEEE. The CDR3 DNA reads as TGTGCCAGCAGCATAGGACAGGGGGCAGGCTCCTACGAGCAGTACTTC. Residues: CASSIGQGAGSYEQYF. The full variable domain, rest sourced from reference TRBV5-6 and TRBJ2-7, is DAGVTQSPTHLIKTRGQQVTLRCSPKSGHDTVSWYQQALGQGPQFIFQYYEEEERQRGNFPDRFSGHQFPNYSSELNVNALLLGDSALYLCASSIGQGAGSYEQYFGPGTRLTVT.

The chain couples TRBV28 to TRBJ1-1; perhaps TRBD1 as D (6 bases). Germline assignment: CDR1 MDHEN and CDR2 SYDVKM. This CDR3 has 15 residues. Trimming pared 4 bases from V and 0 bases from J, leaving 12 bases between. CDR3 DNA: TGTGCCAGCAGTTCAGGACAGACCATGAACACTGAAGCTTTCTTT. This codes for CASSSGQTMNTEAFF.

The chain uses TRBV25-1 and TRBJ2-6, with D uncertain. The V gene lost 1 base and the J gene lost 0 bases, with 4 bases spanning the gap. The V gene's germline CDR1 is MGHDK and CDR2 SYGVNS. The CDR3 has 15 amino acids. CDR3 sequence reads: CASSEWSSGANVLTF. The CDR3 nucleotides read TGTGCCAGCAGTGAATGGAGCTCTGGGGCCAACGTCCTGACTTTC.

The chain uses TRBV10-1 and TRBJ2-3; no firm D call. Trimming removed 0 bases at V and 6 bases at J, with 10 bases between. CDR1 WNHNN and CDR2 SYGVQD come from the germline V gene (reference sequence). CDR3 length: 14 residues. This CDR3 reads CASSESGWADTQYF. CDR3 bases: TGCGCCAGCAGTGAGTCGGGTTGGGCGGATACGCAGTATTTT.

As for this clone: An end of the junction differs from the germline gene, which may be a read error. J is TRBJ2-2 and V is TRBV7-9, with 10 bases matching TRBD1. This CDR3 contains 14 residues. Germline V CDR1 and CDR2: SEHNR, FQNEAQ (reference sequence). The CDR3 sequence is CASSRQGATGGLFF. CDR3 nucleotides: TGTGCCAGCAGCCGACAGGGGGCAACCGGGGGGCTGTTTTTT. The full variable domain, rest sourced from reference TRBV7-9 and TRBJ2-2, is DTGVSQNPRHKITKRGQNVTFRCDPISEHNRLYWYRQTLGQGPEFLTYFQNEAQLEKSRLLSDRFSAERPKGSFSTLEIQRTEQGDSAMYLCASSRQGATGGLFFGEGSRLTVL.

The chain joins TRBV19 to TRBJ2-3, with a tentative D call TRBD1 (5 bases). V lost 3 bases to trimming and J lost 2 bases, with 15 bases between them. This CDR3 has 16 residues. CDR1 is LNHDA, CDR2 SQIVND, per germline (reference sequence). The CDR3 spells CASSIGRQRTTDTQYF. CDR3 DNA: TGTGCCAGTAGTATCGGTAGACAGCGAACCACAGATACGCAGTATTTT.

This chain connects TRBV5-4 to TRBJ2-7; D may be TRBD2 (7 bases). This CDR3 region has 16 residues. Trimming took off 0 bases at V and 4 bases at J, with 17 bases between the two ends. Germline V gene lookup returns CDR1 SGHNT and CDR2 YYREEE (reference sequence). The CDR3 DNA is TGTGCCAGCAGCTTGGGGGGGGGCCCGGTCTTATACGAGCAGTACTTC. Translating it yields CASSLGGGPVLYEQYF.

The V call is TRBV20-1, the J call TRBJ2-7, with D possibly matching TRBD2 (5 bases). Germline CDR1 and CDR2: DFQATT and SNEGSKA (reference sequence). The CDR3 runs to 11 residues. V was shortened by 6 bases and J by 3 bases, with 9 bases between the two germline ends. The CDR3 nucleotides read TGCAGTGCGGTCCGGGGCTACGAGCAGTACTTC. This gives the protein CSAVRGYEQYF.

The J gene is TRBJ1-1, the V gene TRBV6-5; 8 nucleotides line up with TRBD1. CDR3 length equals 16 residues. CDR1 and CDR2 from the germline V gene are MNHEY and SVGAGI. V shed 3 bases and J 2 bases; nucleotides not matched to a gene: 8. The CDR3 nucleotides read TGTGCCAGCAGTTATAAGTCAACAGGGGGAAACACTGAAGCTTTCTTT. It codes for CASSYKSTGGNTEAFF.

The genes are TRBV27 and TRBJ1-1; 7 positions match TRBD1. V lost 3 bases, J lost 4 bases, and 5 bases stayed unmatched. The CDR3 has 14 amino acids. Germline V gene lookup returns CDR1 MNHEY and CDR2 SMNVEV (reference sequence). CDR3 protein: CASSFNRGATEAFF. DNA of the CDR3: TGTGCCAGCAGTTTCAACAGGGGTGCCACTGAAGCTTTCTTT.

V is TRBV9 and J is TRBJ1-1; a possible D gene is TRBD1 (6 bases). With 4 bases removed from V and 6 bases from J, the gap between germline ends came to 16 bases. The germline CDR1 and CDR2 sequences are SGDLS and YYNGEE. This CDR3 has 14 amino acids. CDR3 bases: TGTGCCAGCAGCCAAGGACAGTTGTCCCCTGAAGCTTTCTTT. Protein sequence: CASSQGQLSPEAFF.

The DNA of the CDR3 is TGTGCCAGCAGTGAGGGAGCGGGAGACAGGACCGGGGAGCTGTTTTTT. Residues: CASSEGAGDRTGELFF. V gene TRBV6-4 combines with J gene TRBJ2-2; 8 bases line up with TRBD2. This CDR3 spans 16 amino acids. Germline CDR1 reads MRHNA; CDR2 reads SNTAGT. V was pared by 3 bases and J by 5 bases, with 8 bases of the junction left unmatched.

This chain connects TRBV10-3 to TRBJ1-3; unclear D gene. Germline V lookup: CDR1 ENHRY, CDR2 SYGVKD. V was pared by 8 bases and J by 0 bases, with 17 bases between. There are 16 residues in the CDR3. The CDR3 reads CAIGSPTPFSGNTIYF. In DNA form, the CDR3 reads TGTGCCATCGGTTCTCCCACTCCATTCTCTGGAAACACCATATATTTT.

The DNA of the CDR3 is TGTGCCAGCAGTTTATCACAGAATAGCAATCAGCCCCAGCATTTT. It specifies CASSLSQNSNQPQHF. This sequence joins TRBV27 and TRBJ1-5; D gene uncertain. V was cut by 0 bases and J by 0 bases, with 6 bases left in between. Germline CDR1 reads MNHEY; CDR2 reads SMNVEV (reference sequence). The CDR3 loop spans 15 amino acids.

The rearrangement uses TRBV28 and TRBJ2-7; TRBD2 matches at 12 bases. This CDR3 is 19 amino acids long. Trimming cost V 4 bases and J 1 base; bases outside gene matches: 14. The germline gives CDR1 MDHEN, CDR2 SYDVKM. Written as DNA, the CDR3 is TGTGCCAGCAGTTCCATCCTCCTGACTAGCGGGGGTCATTCCTACGAGCAGTACTTC. This sequence encodes CASSSILLTSGGHSYEQYF.

The CDR3 protein is CAAVLNDNEQFF. CDR3 DNA sequence: TGTGCCGCTGTACTAAACGACAATGAGCAGTTCTTC. V is TRBV2 and J is TRBJ2-1; no firm D call. This CDR3 comprises 12 residues. Per germline, CDR1 SNHLY and CDR2 FYNNEI. V lost 11 bases and J lost 5, with 13 bases in between.